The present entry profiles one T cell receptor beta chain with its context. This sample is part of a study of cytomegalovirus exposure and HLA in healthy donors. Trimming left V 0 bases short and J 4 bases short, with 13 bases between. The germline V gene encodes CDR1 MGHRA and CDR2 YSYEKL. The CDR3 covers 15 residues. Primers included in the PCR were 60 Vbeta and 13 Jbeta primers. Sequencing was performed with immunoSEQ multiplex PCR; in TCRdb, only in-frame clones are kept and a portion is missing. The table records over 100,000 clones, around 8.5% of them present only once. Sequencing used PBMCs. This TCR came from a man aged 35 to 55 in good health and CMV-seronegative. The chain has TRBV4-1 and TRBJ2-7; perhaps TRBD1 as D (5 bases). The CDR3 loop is CASSQEAQGAYEQYF. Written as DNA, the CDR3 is TGCGCCAGCAGCCAAGAGGCCCAGGGTGCGTACGAGCAGTACTTC.